This T cell receptor beta chain derives from a study of blood T cell repertoires in COVID-19. Study context: Material from acute and convalescent COVID-19 was sourced from the United States, Italy and Spain. In each case, the material was cDNA or gDNA derived from T cells, B-cell-depleted T cells, or PBMCs.

Authors' analysis steps: Nucleated cell number was recorded as an estimate derived from reference gene primer amplification. Libraries were prepared by immunoSEQ multiplex PCR; TCRdb keeps only in-frame clonotypes and omits some of them. From that table come the V and J calls and clone size; the DNA was used to work out D and trimming. Of around 120,000 clones listed, roughly 79% are singletons. This receptor was obtained from a man aged 65-85 years with acute or convalescent COVID-19. Sequencing was done on a sample of peripheral blood.

CDR3 region: CAWSVQSQIQPQHF. The CDR3 DNA sequence: TGTGCCTGGAGTGTACAGTCCCAAATCCAGCCCCAGCATTTT. The chain employs TRBV30 and TRBJ1-5; D is undetermined. Germline CDR1 is GTSNPN and CDR2 is SVGIG (reference sequence). With 0 bases removed from V and 7 bases from J, the gap between germline ends came to 13 bases. This CDR3 comprises 14 residues.